The rows below give T cell receptor beta chains drawn from one sample of a study of cytomegalovirus exposure and HLA in healthy donors. The repertoire was sequenced with immunoSEQ multiplex PCR; TCRdb's copy has only in-frame clones and lacks some. The data contain approximately 120,000 clones, roughly 71% of them singletons. Sequencing was done on a sample of PBMCs. Receptor source: a woman in her seventies in good health and CMV-seropositive. The CDR3 runs from the conserved cysteine through the conserved F or W. The D gene is left open where the match is weak. Not all rows give a size; the values are once, few, many and, for expanded clones, a class.

d_call,clone_size,v_call,j_call,cdr3_nt,cdr3_aa
TRBD1,few,TRBV11-2,TRBJ1-3,TGTGCCAGCAGCTTAGCTAGGACAGGCTCTGGAAACACCATATATTTT,CASSLARTGSGNTIYF
TRBD1,NA,TRBV19,TRBJ1-1,TGTGCCAGTTCCTCAGACCGGGACAGCTACACTGAAGCTTTCTTT,CASSSDRDSYTEAFF
TRBD2,NA,TRBV7-2,TRBJ2-5,TGTGCCAGCAGCCAAGGACTAGGACAGACCCAGTACTTC,CASSQGLGQTQYF
NA,NA,TRBV6-1,TRBJ1-2,TGTGCCAGCACCCAGAAACCGCAGGGGTTTGGCTACACCTTC,CASTQKPQGFGYTF
TRBD1,NA,TRBV4-2,TRBJ1-6,TGTGCCAGCAGCCCGGGACAGGGGAATTCACCCCTCCACTTT,CASSPGQGNSPLHF
NA,NA,TRBV2,TRBJ1-1,TGTGCCAACGCCGGGACTGGGAACACTGAAGCTTTCTTT,CANAGTGNTEAFF
NA,NA,TRBV7-8,TRBJ2-3,TGTGCCAGCAGCCTAGGGCAGGGAACAACAGATACGCAGTATTTT,CASSLGQGTTDTQYF
NA,once,TRBV10-3,TRBJ2-3,TGTGCCATCAGTGAGACCCAAGGGGTTGCGGGCACAGATACGCAGTATTTT,CAISETQGVAGTDTQYF
TRBD2,NA,TRBV10-1,TRBJ2-7,TGCGCCAGCAGTGAAGGGACTAGCGTTCGGGAGCAGTACTTC,CASSEGTSVREQYF
NA,NA,TRBV10-3,TRBJ1-1,TGTGCCATCAGTGAAGGAGCCCGGGAGCGGAACGCTTTCTTT,CAISEGARERNAFF
NA,NA,TRBV29-1,TRBJ2-4,TGCAGCGTGGAGGGGGCTCCAAACATTCAGTACTTC,CSVEGAPNIQYF
TRBD1,NA,TRBV30,TRBJ1-1,TGTGCCTGGGGAGGGGGCGGTGAAGCTTTCTTT,CAWGGGGEAFF